This T cell receptor beta chain was retrieved from a study of tissue T cells after allogeneic stem cell transplantation. Study context: Graft-versus-host disease patients received grafts, several unmodified and three CD34-selected to deplete T cells. Study findings and constraints: Blood and spleen captured only part of the tissue TCR repertoire.

In germline, CDR1 is ENHRY, CDR2 SYGVKD. The V gene end was trimmed by 4 bases and the J gene end by 3 bases; junction bases not matched to a gene: 2. This CDR3 region has 14 residues. This clone was seen a handful of times. Antigen unknown. Assay: immunoSEQ multiplex PCR; the TCRdb copy retains only in-frame clones and omits some. The repertoire holds 750 to 950 clones, with under 55% as singletons. The rearrangement uses TRBV10-3 and TRBJ2-1, with TRBD2 identical over 8 bases. The sample here was ileal tissue, taken at autopsy. The clonotype originates from a female patient aged 35-70 years with steroid-refractory graft-versus-host disease after an allogeneic stem cell transplant. Some T cells may possibly be graft donor cells. The CDR3 reads CAISGRGVYNEQFF. The CDR3 DNA reads as TGTGCCATCAGTGGGCGGGGGGTCTACAATGAGCAGTTCTTC.